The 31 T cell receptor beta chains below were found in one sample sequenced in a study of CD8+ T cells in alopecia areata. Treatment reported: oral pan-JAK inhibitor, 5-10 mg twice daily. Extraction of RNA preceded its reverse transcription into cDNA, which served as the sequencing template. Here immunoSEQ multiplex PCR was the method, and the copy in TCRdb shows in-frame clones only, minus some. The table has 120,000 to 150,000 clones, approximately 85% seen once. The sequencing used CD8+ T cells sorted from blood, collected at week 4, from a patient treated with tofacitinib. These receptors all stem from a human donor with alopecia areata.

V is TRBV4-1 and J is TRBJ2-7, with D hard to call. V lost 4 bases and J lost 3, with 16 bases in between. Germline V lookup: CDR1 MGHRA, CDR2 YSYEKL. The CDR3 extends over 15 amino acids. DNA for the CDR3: TGCGCCAGCAGCCTCACGACCAATACGGGCTACGAGCAGTACTTC. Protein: CASSLTTNTGYEQYF.

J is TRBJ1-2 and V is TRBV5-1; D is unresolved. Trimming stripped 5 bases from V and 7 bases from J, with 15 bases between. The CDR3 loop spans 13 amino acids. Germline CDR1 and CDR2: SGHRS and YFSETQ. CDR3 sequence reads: CASSYDPLGGYTF. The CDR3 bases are TGCGCCAGCAGTTACGACCCCCTGGGTGGCTACACCTTC.

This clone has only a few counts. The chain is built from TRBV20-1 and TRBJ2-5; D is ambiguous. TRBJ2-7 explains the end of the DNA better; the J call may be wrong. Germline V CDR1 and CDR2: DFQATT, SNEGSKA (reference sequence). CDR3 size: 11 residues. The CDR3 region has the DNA TGCAGTGCGACGGCAGCCTACGAGCAGTACTTC. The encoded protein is CSATAAYEQYF.

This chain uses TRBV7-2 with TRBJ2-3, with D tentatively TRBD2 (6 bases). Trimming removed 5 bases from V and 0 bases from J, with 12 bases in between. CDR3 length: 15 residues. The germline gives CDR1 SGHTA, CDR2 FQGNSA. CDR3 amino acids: CASSPGLTSTDTQYF. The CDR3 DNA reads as TGTGCCAGCAGCCCGGGACTTACTAGCACAGATACGCAGTATTTT.

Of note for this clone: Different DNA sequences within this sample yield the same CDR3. This CDR3 reads CASSPGGGSYEQYF. The CDR3 DNA follows: TGCGCCAGCAGCCCCGGGGGGGGTTCCTACGAGCAGTACTTC. V and J are TRBV4-3 and TRBJ2-7, with 8 bases lining up with TRBD2. CDR3 length equals 14 residues. Germline V lookup: CDR1 LGHNA, CDR2 YSLEER. V gave up 4 bases and J gave up 1 base; unmatched junction bases: 3.

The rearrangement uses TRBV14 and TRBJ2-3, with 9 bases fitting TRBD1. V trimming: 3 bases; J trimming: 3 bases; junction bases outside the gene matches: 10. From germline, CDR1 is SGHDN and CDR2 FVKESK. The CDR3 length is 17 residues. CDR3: CASSHLAGTGLTDTQYF. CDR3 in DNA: TGTGCCAGCAGCCACCTTGCCGGGACAGGGTTAACAGATACGCAGTATTTT.

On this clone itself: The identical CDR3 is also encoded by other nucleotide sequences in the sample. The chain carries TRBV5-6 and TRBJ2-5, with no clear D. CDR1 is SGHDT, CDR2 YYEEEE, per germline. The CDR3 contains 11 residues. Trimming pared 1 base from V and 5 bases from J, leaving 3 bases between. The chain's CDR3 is CASSLSETQYF. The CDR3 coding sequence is TGTGCCAGCAGCTTGTCGGAGACCCAGTACTTC.

CDR3 amino acids: CASSQEPGLAGAPQYF. DNA for the CDR3: TGCGCCAGCAGCCAAGAGCCCGGACTAGCGGGGGCCCCGCAGTACTTC. The rearrangement links TRBV4-3 to TRBJ2-7, with 13 bases aligning to TRBD2. The length of the CDR3 is 16 residues. Germline V lookup: CDR1 LGHNA, CDR2 YSLEER. With 0 bases clipped from V and 9 bases from J, the junction kept 8 bases outside the gene matches.

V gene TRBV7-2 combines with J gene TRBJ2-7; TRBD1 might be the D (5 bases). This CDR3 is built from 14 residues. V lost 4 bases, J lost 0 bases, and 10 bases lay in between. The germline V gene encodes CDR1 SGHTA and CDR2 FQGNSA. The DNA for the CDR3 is TGTGCCAGCAGCTCAGGGCGACACTCCTACGAGCAGTACTTC. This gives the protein CASSSGRHSYEQYF.

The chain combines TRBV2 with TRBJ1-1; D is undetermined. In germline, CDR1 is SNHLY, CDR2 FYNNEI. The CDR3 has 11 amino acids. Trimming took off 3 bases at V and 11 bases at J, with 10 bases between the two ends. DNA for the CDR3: TGTGCCAGCAGTGACAAGAGGTGGGCTTTCTTT. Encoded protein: CASSDKRWAFF.

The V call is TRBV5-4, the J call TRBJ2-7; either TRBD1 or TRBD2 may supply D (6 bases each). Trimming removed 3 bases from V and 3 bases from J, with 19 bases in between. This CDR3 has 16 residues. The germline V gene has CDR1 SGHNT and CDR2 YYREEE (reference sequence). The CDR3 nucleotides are TGTGCCAGCAGCTCAGTGGAGGGGGGAGGCAACTACGAGCAGTACTTC. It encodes CASSSVEGGGNYEQYF.

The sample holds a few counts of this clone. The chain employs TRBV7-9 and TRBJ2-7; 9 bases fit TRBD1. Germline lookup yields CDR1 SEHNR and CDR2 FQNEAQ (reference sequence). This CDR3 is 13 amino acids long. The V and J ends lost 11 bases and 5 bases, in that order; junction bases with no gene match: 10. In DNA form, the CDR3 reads TGTGCCTGCCAGGGACAGGGTTTCAACGAGCAGTACTTC. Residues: CACQGQGFNEQYF.

CDR3 loop: CASSSTGPGEQFF. DNA for the CDR3: TGCGCCAGCAGCTCTACAGGGCCGGGCGAGCAGTTCTTC. The chain has TRBV5-1 and TRBJ2-1, with D possibly matching TRBD1 (6 bases). CDR3 length equals 13 residues. In germline, CDR1 is SGHRS, CDR2 YFSETQ. V dropped 3 bases and J dropped 10 bases, with 14 bases sitting between them.

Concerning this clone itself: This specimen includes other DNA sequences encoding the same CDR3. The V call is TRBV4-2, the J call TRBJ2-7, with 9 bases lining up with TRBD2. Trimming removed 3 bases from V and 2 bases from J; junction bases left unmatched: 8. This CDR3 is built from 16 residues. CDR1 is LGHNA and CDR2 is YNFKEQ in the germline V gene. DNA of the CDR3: TGTGCCAGCAGCCAGGAGGGTAGCGGGGGCGCCTACGAGCAGTACTTC. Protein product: CASSQEGSGGAYEQYF.

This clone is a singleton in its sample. DNA for the CDR3: TGCGCCAGCAGCCAAGACCCGAGGGTTACCGGGGAGCTGTTTTTT. Its translation is CASSQDPRVTGELFF. The gene calls are TRBV4-1 and TRBJ2-2; perhaps TRBD2 as D (5 bases). The length of the CDR3 is 15 residues. Germline loops: CDR1 MGHRA, CDR2 YSYEKL. Trimming shortened V by 0 bases and J by 5 bases, and 10 bases separated the two germline ends.

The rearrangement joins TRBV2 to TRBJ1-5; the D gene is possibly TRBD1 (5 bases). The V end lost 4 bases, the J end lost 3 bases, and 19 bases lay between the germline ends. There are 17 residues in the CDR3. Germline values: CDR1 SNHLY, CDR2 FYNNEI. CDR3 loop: CASSGAGTLGDNQPQHF. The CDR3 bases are TGTGCCAGCAGTGGGGCCGGGACCCTCGGGGACAATCAGCCCCAGCATTTT.

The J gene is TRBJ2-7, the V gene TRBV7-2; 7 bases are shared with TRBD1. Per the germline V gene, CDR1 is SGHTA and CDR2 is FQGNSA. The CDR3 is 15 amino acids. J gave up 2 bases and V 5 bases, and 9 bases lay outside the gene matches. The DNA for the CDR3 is TGTGCCAGCAGCCCGGTGACAGGGACGACCTACGAGCAGTACTTC. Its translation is CASSPVTGTTYEQYF.

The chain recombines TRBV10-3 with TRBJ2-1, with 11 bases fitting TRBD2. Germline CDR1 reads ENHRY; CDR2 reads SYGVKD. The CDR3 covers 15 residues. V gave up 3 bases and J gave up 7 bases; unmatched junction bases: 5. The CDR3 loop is CAISESGLAENEQFF. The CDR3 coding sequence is TGTGCCATCAGTGAATCGGGACTAGCGGAAAATGAGCAGTTCTTC.

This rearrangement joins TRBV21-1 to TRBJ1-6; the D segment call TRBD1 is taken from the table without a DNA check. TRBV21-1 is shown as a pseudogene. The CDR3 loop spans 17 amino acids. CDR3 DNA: TGTGCCAGCAGCTTTTGGATAAGGACAGTTCATAATTCACCCCTCCACTTT. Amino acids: CASSFWIRTVHNSPLHF.

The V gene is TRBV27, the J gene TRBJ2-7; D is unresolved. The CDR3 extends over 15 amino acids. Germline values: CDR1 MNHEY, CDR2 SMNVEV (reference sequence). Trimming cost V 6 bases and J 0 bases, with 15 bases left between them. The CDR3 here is CASSLSVRSSYEQYF. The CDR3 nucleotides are TGTGCCAGCAGCTTGAGCGTGAGGAGCTCCTACGAGCAGTACTTC.

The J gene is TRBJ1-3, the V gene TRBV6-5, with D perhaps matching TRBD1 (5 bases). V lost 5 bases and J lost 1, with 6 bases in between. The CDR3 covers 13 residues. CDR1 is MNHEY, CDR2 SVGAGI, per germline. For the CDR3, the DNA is TGTGCCAGCAGTGGGGGATCTGGAAACACCATATATTTT. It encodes CASSGGSGNTIYF.

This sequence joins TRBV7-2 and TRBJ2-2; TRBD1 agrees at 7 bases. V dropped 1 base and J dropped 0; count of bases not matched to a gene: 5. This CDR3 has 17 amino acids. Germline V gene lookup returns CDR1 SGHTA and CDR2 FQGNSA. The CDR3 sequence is CASSLGQGLSNTGELFF. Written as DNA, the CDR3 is TGTGCCAGCAGCTTAGGACAGGGCCTCTCGAACACCGGGGAGCTGTTTTTT. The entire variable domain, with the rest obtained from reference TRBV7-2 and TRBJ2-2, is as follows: GAGVSQSPSNKVTEKGKDVELRCDPISGHTALYWYRQSLGQGLEFLIYFQGNSAPDKSGLPSDRFSAERTGGSVSTLTIQRTQQEDSAVYLCASSLGQGLSNTGELFFGEGSRLTVL.

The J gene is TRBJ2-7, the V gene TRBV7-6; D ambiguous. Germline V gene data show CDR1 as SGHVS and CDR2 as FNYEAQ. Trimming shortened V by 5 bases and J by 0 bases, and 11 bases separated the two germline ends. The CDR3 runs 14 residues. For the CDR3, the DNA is TGTGCCAGCAGCCCAGCCGGGTCCTCCTACGAGCAGTACTTC. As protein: CASSPAGSSYEQYF.

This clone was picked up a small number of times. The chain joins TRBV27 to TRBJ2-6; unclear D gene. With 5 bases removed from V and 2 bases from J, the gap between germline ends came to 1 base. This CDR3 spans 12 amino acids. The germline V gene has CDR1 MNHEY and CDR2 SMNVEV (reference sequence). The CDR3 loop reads CASSTGANVLTF. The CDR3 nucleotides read TGTGCCAGCAGTACTGGGGCCAACGTCCTGACTTTC.

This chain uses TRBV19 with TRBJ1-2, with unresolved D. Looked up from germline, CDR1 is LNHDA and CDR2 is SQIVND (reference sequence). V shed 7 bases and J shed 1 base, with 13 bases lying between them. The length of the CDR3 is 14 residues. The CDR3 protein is CASNTNPYNYGYTF. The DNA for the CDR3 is TGTGCCAGTAACACCAATCCGTATAACTATGGCTACACCTTC.

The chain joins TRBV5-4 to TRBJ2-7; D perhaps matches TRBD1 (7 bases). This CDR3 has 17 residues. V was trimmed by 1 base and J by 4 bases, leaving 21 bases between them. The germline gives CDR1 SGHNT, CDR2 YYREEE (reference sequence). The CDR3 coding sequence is TGTGCCAGCAGCTTGCATCGCCGACAGGGCGGGGCGTACGAGCAGTACTTC. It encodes CASSLHRRQGGAYEQYF.

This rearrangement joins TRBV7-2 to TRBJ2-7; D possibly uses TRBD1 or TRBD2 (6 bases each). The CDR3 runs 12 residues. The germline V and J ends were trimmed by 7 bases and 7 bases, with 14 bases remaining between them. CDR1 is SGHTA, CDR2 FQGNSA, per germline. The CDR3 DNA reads TGTGCCAGCAAGGGGGGACCGTGGGAGCAGTACTTC. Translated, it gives CASKGGPWEQYF.

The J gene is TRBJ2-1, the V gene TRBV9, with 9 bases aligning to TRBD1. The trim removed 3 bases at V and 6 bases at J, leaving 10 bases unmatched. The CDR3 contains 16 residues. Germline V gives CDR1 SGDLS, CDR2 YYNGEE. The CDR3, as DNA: TGTGCCAGCAGCGCGCCGCCCGGGACAGGGTCCAATGAGCAGTTCTTC. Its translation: CASSAPPGTGSNEQFF. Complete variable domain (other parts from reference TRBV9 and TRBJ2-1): DSGVTQTPKHLITATGQRVTLRCSPRSGDLSVYWYQQSLDQGLQFLIQYYNGEERAKGNILERFSAQQFPDLHSELNLSSLELGDSALYFCASSAPPGTGSNEQFFGPGTRLTVL.

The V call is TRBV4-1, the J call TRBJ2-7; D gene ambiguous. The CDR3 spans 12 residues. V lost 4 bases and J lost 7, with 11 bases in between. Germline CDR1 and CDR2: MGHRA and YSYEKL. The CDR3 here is CASSLRSDEQYF. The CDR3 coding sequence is TGCGCCAGCAGCCTAAGATCGGATGAGCAGTACTTC.

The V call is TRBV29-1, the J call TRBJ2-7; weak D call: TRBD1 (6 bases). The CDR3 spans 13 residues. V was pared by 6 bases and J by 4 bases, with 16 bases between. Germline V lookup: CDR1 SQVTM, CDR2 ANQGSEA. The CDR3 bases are TGCAGCGTGGTCGATGTCAGGGGTTACGAGCAGTACTTC. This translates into CSVVDVRGYEQYF.

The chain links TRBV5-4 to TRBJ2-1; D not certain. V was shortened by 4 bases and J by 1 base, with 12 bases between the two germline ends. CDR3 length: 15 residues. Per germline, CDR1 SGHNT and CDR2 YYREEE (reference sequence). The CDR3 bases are TGTGCCAGCAGCCAAGACACTGATTCCTACAATGAGCAGTTCTTC. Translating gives CASSQDTDSYNEQFF. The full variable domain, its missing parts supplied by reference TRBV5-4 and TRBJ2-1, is ETGVTQSPTHLIKTRGQQVTLRCSSQSGHNTVSWYQQALGQGPQFIFQYYREEENGRGNFPPRFSGLQFPNYSSELNVNALELDDSALYLCASSQDTDSYNEQFFGPGTRLTVL.